This T cell receptor beta chain appears in the sequencing data of a study of cytomegalovirus exposure and HLA in healthy donors. Primers included in the PCR were 60 Vbeta and 13 Jbeta primers. The table came from immunoSEQ multiplex PCR; TCRdb's copy has only in-frame clones and leaves some out. The sample lists 150,000 or so clones, roughly 77% occurring once. Each donor was healthy, and each was a bone marrow donor. This clone came up a few times. Looked up from germline, CDR1 is LNHDA and CDR2 is SQIVND (reference sequence). Trimming removed 3 bases from V and 3 bases from J, with 11 bases in between. CDR3 length: 14 amino acids.

The sequencing sample was made of PBMCs. V is TRBV19 and J is TRBJ1-1; D is unresolved. The source is a male donor in good health and CMV-seronegative. The CDR3 sequence is CASSIEAGHTEAFF. For the CDR3, the DNA is TGTGCCAGTAGTATTGAGGCCGGCCACACTGAAGCTTTCTTT.